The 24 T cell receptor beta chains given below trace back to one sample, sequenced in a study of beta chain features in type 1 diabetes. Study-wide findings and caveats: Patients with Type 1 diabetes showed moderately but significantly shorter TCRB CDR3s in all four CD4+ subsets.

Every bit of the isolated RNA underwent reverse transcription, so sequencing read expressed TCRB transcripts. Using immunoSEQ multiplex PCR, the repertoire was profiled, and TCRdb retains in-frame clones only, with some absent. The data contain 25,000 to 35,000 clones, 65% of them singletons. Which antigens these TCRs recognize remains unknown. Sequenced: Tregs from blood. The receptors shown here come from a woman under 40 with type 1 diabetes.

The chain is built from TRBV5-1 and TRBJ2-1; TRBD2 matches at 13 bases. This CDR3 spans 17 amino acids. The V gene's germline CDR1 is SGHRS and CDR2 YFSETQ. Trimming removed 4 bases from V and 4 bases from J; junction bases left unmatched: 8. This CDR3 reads CASSLPGTSGIYNEQFF. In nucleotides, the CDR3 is TGCGCCAGCAGCCTTCCCGGGACTAGCGGGATTTACAATGAGCAGTTCTTC.

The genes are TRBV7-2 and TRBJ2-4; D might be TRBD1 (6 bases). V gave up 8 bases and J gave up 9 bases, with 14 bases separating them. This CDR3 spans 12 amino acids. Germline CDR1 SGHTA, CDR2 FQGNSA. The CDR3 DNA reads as TGTGCCAGCGGATACAGGGATAGCATTCAGTACTTC. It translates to CASGYRDSIQYF.

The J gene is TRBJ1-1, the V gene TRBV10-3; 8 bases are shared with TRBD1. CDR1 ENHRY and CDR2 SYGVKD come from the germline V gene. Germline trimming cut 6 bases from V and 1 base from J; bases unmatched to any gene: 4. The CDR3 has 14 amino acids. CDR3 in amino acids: CAISAGQGNTEAFF. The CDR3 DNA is TGTGCCATCAGCGCAGGACAGGGGAACACTGAAGCTTTCTTT.

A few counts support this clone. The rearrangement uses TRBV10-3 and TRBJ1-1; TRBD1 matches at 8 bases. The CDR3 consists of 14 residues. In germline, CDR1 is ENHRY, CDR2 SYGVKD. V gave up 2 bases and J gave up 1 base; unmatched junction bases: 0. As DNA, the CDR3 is TGTGCCATCAGTGAGCAGGGGGCGAACACTGAAGCTTTCTTT. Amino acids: CAISEQGANTEAFF.

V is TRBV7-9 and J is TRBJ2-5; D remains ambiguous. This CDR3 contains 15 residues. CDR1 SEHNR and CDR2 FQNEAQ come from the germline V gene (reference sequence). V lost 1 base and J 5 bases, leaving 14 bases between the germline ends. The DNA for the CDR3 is TGTGCCAGCAGCTTAGATCAGTTTGTCAGGGAGACCCAGTACTTC. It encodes CASSLDQFVRETQYF.

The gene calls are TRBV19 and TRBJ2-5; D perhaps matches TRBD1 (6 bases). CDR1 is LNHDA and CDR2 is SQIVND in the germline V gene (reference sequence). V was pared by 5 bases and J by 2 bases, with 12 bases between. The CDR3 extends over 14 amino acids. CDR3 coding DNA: TGTGCCAGTAGTCTGGACAGTTTACAAGAGACCCAGTACTTC. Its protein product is CASSLDSLQETQYF.

For the CDR3, the DNA is TGTGCCAGTAGTCCGAGACAGGTTCTTGGTATCGGAAAAGCTTTCTTT. Its protein product is CASSPRQVLGIGKAFF. The rearrangement joins TRBV19 to TRBJ1-1; D is perhaps TRBD1 (6 bases). Germline CDR1 LNHDA, CDR2 SQIVND (reference sequence). This CDR3 region has 16 residues. Deletions cut 5 bases from V and 9 bases from J, with 25 bases between.

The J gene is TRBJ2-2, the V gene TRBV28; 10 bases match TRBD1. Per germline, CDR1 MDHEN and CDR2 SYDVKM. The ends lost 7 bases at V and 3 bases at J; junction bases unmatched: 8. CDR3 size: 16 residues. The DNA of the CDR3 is TGTGCCAGCACCCCGCACGGGACAGGGGACACCGGGGAGCTGTTTTTT. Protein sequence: CASTPHGTGDTGELFF.

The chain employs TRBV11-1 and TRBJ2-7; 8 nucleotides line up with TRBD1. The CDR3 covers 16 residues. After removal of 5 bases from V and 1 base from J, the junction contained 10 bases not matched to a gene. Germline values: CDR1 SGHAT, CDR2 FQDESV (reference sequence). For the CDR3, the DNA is TGTGCCAGCAGCCCATGGAGGGGACAGGTGTCCTACGAGCAGTACTTC. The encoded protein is CASSPWRGQVSYEQYF.

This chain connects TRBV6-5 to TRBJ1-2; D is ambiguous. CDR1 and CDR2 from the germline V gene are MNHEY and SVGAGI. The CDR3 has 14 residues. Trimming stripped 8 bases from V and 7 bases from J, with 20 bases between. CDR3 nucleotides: TGTGCCAGCCTAGCGGGCACCCAGAATGGTGGCTACACCTTC. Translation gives CASLAGTQNGGYTF.

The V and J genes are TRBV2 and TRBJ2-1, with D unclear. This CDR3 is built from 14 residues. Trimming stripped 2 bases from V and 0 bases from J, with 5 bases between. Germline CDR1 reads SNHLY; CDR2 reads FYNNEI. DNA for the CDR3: TGTGCCAGCAGTGAAAGTAGCTCCTACAATGAGCAGTTCTTC. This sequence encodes CASSESSSYNEQFF.

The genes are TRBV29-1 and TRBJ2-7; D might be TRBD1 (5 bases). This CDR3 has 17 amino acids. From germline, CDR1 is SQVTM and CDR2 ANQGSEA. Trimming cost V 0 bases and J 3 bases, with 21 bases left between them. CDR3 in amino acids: CSVEDRIGQGGDYEQYF. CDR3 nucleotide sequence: TGCAGCGTTGAAGATAGAATTGGGCAGGGTGGCGACTACGAGCAGTACTTC.

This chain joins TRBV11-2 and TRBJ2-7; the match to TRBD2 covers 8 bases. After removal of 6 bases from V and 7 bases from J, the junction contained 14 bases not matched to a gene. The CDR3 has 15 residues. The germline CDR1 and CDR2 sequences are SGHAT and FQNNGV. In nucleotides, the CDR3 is TGTGCCAGCAGTCCCCGGACTAGCCTCTCTAGTGAGCAGTACTTC. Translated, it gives CASSPRTSLSSEQYF.

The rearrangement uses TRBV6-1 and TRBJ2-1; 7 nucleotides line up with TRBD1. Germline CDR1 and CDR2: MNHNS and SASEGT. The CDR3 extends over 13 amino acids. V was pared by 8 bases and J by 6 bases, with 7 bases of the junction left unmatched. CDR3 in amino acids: CASEDRVFNEQFF. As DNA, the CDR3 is TGTGCCAGCGAAGACAGGGTATTCAATGAGCAGTTCTTC.

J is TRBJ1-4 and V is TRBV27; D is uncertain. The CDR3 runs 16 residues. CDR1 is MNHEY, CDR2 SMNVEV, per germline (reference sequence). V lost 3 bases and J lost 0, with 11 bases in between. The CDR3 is CASSFGRKSTNEKLFF. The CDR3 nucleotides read TGTGCCAGCAGTTTCGGCAGGAAGTCAACTAATGAAAAACTGTTTTTT.

For the CDR3, the DNA is TGCGCCAGCAGCCAAGAGTCGGCAGGTGCCTATGGCTACACCTTC. Translation: CASSQESAGAYGYTF. The V gene is TRBV4-1, the J gene TRBJ1-2, with D unclear. The V gene's germline CDR1 is MGHRA and CDR2 YSYEKL. This CDR3 is 15 amino acids long. V lost 0 bases and J 4 bases, leaving 12 bases between the germline ends.

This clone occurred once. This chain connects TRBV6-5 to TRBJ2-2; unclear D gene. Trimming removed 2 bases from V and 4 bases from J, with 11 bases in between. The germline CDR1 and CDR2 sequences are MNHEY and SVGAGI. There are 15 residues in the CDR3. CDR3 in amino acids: CASSYLRGLTGELFF. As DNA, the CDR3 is TGTGCCAGCAGTTACCTCCGTGGGCTCACCGGGGAGCTGTTTTTT.

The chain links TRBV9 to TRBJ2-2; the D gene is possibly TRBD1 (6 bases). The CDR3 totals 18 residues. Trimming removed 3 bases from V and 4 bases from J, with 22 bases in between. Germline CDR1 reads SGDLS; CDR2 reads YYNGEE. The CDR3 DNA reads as TGTGCCAGCAGCGACCCACAACGAACTAGGGGGAGCACCGGGGAGCTGTTTTTT. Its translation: CASSDPQRTRGSTGELFF.

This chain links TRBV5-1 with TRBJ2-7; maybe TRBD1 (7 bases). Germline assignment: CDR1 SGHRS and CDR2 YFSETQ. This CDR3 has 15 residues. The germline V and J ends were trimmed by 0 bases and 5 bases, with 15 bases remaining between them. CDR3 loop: CASSLVRQGGDEQYF. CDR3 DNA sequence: TGCGCCAGCAGCTTGGTGAGACAGGGAGGTGACGAGCAGTACTTC.

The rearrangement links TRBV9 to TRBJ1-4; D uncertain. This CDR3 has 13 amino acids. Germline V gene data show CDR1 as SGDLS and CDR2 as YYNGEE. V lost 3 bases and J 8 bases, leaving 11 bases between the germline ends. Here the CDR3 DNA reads TGTGCCAGCAGCGATCCTTCGGGGGAAAAACTGTTTTTT. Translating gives CASSDPSGEKLFF.

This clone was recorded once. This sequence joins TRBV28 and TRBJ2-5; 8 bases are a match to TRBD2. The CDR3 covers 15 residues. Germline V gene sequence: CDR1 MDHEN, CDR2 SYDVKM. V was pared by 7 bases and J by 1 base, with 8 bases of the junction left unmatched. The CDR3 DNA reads TGTGCCAGCAACCGTCCGGGACTAGGCCAAGAGACCCAGTACTTC. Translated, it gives CASNRPGLGQETQYF.

The CDR3 protein is CSVGIAGASAEQYF. CDR3 DNA sequence: TGCAGCGTTGGGATAGCGGGAGCAAGCGCCGAGCAGTACTTC. The rearrangement links TRBV29-1 to TRBJ2-7, with 9 bases matching TRBD2. The junction had 10 bases not matched to a gene; V was cut back by 4 bases and J by 6 bases. Germline values: CDR1 SQVTM, CDR2 ANQGSEA. This CDR3 region has 14 residues.

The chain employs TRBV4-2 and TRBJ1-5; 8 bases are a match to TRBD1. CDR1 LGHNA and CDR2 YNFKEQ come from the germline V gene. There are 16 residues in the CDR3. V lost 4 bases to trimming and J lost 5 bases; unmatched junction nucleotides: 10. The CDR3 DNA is TGTGCCAGCAGCCGCTCTCCGGGACAGGACCATCAGCCCCAGCATTTT. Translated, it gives CASSRSPGQDHQPQHF.

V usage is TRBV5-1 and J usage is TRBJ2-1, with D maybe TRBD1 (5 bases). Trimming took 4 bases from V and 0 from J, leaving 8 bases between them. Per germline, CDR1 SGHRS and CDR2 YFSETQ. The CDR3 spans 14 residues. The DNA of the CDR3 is TGCGCCAGCAGCCCCCAGGGCTCCTACAATGAGCAGTTCTTC. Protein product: CASSPQGSYNEQFF.